This T cell receptor beta chain was documented in a study of blood T cell repertoires in COVID-19. Overall study: Donors in the United States, Italy and Spain gave samples during acute or convalescent COVID-19. Nucleic acid was either cDNA or gDNA, and it came from T cells, B-cell-depleted T cells, or PBMCs.

Original methodology: Estimation of nucleated cell counts relied on the amplification of reference gene primers. TCRdb's copy holds only in-frame clones and misses some; the assay was immunoSEQ multiplex PCR. D and trimming come from the DNA, and the V and J calls and clone size come from that table. The sample lists about 80,000 clones, 80% to 85% occurring once. The CDR3 extends over 14 amino acids. The germline V gene encodes CDR1 MNHEY and CDR2 SVGAGI. Losses at the gene ends were 7 bases for V and 7 bases for J; bases not matched to a gene: 9. The V gene is TRBV6-5, the J gene TRBJ1-4, with 7 bases lining up with TRBD1. This TCR came from a human donor in a cohort sampled during active COVID-19. The sample consisted of peripheral blood. The CDR3 region is CASNNRGAGEKLFF. CDR3 coding DNA: TGTGCCAGCAACAACAGGGGAGCGGGTGAAAAACTGTTTTTT.